This TCR beta chain was obtained from a study of T cells in Graves' hyperthyroidism and ophthalmopathy. General study results and limits: In blood, most of the thyroid clonotypes expanded above 0.001 were also present.

The V end lost 4 bases, the J end lost 6 bases, and 18 bases lay between the germline ends. Germline CDR1 reads ENHRY; CDR2 reads SYGVKD. This CDR3 comprises 15 residues. Source material for PBMCs was about 10 ml fresh peripheral blood. The sample holds a few counts of this clonotype. Its antigen remains unidentified. There were TCR beta CDR3 regions amplified from RNA transcripts. First-round RT-PCR with HTBI primers amplified the TCR CDR3 region. TCRdb analysed the multiplex PCR reads with MiXCR anew, one entry per CDR3 protein. The data hold over 250,000 distinct CDR3 sequences, with approximately 26% observed a single time.

The source is a middle-aged man with Graves' hyperthyroidism that later progressed to Graves' ophthalmopathy. Sequencing was done on a sample of blood. This sequence joins TRBV10-3 and TRBJ2-5; D possibly uses TRBD1 or TRBD2 (6 bases each). For the CDR3, the DNA is TGTGCCATCAGTGCTAGCCCAGGAGGGGGGAAGACCCAGTACTTC. Its translation is CAISASPGGGKTQYF.